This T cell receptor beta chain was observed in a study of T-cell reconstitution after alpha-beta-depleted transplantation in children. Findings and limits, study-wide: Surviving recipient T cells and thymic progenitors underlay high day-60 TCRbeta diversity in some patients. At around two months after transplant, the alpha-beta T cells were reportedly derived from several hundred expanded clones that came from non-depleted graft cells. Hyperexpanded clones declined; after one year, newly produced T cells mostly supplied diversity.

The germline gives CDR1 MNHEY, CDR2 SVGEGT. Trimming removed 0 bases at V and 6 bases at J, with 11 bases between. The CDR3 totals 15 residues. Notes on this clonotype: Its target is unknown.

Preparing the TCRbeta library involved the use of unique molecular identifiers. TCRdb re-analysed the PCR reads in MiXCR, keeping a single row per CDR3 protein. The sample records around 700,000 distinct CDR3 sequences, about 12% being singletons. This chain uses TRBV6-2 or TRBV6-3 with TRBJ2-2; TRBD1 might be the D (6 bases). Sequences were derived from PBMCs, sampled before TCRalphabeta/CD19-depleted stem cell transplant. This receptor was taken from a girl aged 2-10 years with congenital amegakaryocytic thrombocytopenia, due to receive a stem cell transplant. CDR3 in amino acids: CASSYSIRGAGELFF. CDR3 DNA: TGTGCCAGCAGTTACTCAATCAGGGGTGCCGGGGAGCTGTTTTTT.